This TCR beta chain was sequenced during a study of blood T cell repertoires in COVID-19. Study-level information: Samples representing acute and convalescent COVID-19 were sourced from the United States, Italy and Spain. The analysed material was cDNA or gDNA that came from T cells, B-cell-depleted T cells, or PBMCs.

Here immunoSEQ multiplex PCR was the method, and the copy in TCRdb shows in-frame clones only, minus some. The sample includes fewer than 300,000 clones, around 90% seen only once; the top ten take more than 0.95%. Germline assignment: CDR1 MDHEN and CDR2 SYDVKM. The V end was cut by 7 bases, the J end by 4 bases, with 5 bases between. CDR3 length: 11 amino acids. This clonotype originated in a woman aged 25 to 39 who had recovered from COVID-19. The sequencing input was PBMCs or T cells enriched from blood (not recorded which). The chain carries TRBV28 and TRBJ2-1; D is ambiguous. The CDR3 DNA reads as TGTGCCAGCAACTCTTACAATGAGCAGTTCTTC. Translated, it gives CASNSYNEQFF. The full variable domain, rest sourced from reference TRBV28 and TRBJ2-1, is DVKVTQSSRYLVKRTGEKVFLECVQDMDHENMFWYRQDPGLGLRLIYFSYDVKMKEKGDIPEGYSVSREKKERFSLILESASTNQTSMYLCASNSYNEQFFGPGTRLTVL.